The 3 T cell receptor beta chains in this list originate from one sample, sequenced in a study of blood T cell repertoires in COVID-19. Assay used: immunoSEQ multiplex PCR; TCRdb lists only in-frame clones, some missing. The sample shows approximately 300,000 clones, 90% of them seen only once. Sequenced material: peripheral blood. These receptors all stem from a woman in her 30s with COVID-19, enrolled during active disease.

The genes are TRBV21-1 and TRBJ2-1; the table assigns TRBD1, which was not confirmed against the DNA. TRBV21-1 is flagged as a pseudogene. The CDR3 sequence is 16 residues long. The CDR3 DNA is TGTGCCAGCAGCAAAGCGGATGGGCCTTCTATGAATGAGCAGTTCTTC. It encodes CASSKADGPSMNEQFF.

V and J are TRBV30 and TRBJ1-2, with 7 nucleotides matching TRBD1. CDR1 and CDR2 from the germline V gene are GTSNPN and SVGIG (reference sequence). This CDR3 comprises 15 residues. The V and J ends lost 6 bases and 5 bases, in that order; junction bases with no gene match: 15. The CDR3: CACPSVGGAGYGYTF. CDR3 coding DNA: TGTGCCTGCCCCAGCGTAGGGGGCGCGGGGTATGGCTACACCTTC.

The gene calls are TRBV29-1 and TRBJ1-1; tentatively, D is TRBD1 (5 bases). This CDR3 region has 13 residues. Looked up from germline, CDR1 is SQVTM and CDR2 is ANQGSEA. Trimming removed 6 bases from V and 3 bases from J, with 14 bases in between. CDR3 amino acids: CSVGLARDTEAFF. For the CDR3, the DNA is TGCAGCGTGGGTTTGGCCAGGGACACTGAAGCTTTCTTT.